This entry lists 9 T cell receptor beta chains sequenced from one sample in a study of blood T cell repertoires in COVID-19. The assay was immunoSEQ multiplex PCR, and TCRdb's table has in-frame clones only and misses some. The sample includes approximately 230,000 clones, about 88% seen only once; the top ten take approximately 2.1%. The material sequenced was peripheral blood. The source of these receptors is a woman aged 40 to 55 who had recovered from COVID-19.

The rearrangement joins TRBV27 to TRBJ2-3, with D possibly TRBD2 on 6 matching bases. The CDR3 has 16 residues. Per germline, CDR1 MNHEY and CDR2 SMNVEV (reference sequence). Trimming stripped 4 bases from V and 0 bases from J, with 14 bases between. The CDR3 bases are TGTGCCAGCAGTTATCAGGCCGGGACTAGCACAGATACGCAGTATTTT. This gives the protein CASSYQAGTSTDTQYF.

The CDR3 region has the DNA TGTGCCAGTAGTATTGGGACAGGGGGACCCTACGAGCAGTACTTC. Protein product: CASSIGTGGPYEQYF. This rearrangement joins TRBV19 to TRBJ2-7, with 11 bases matching TRBD1. The V and J ends lost 3 bases and 2 bases, in that order; junction bases with no gene match: 3. The CDR3 covers 15 residues. Germline CDR1 is LNHDA and CDR2 is SQIVND (reference sequence).

The chain carries TRBV7-9 and TRBJ2-5; 8 bases align to TRBD1. Germline CDR1 and CDR2: SEHNR and FQNEAQ (reference sequence). This CDR3 is 15 amino acids long. V gave up 5 bases and J gave up 1 base; unmatched junction bases: 6. The CDR3: CASSQNRGAQETQYF. The CDR3 DNA reads TGTGCCAGCAGCCAAAACAGGGGGGCCCAAGAGACCCAGTACTTC.

This chain links TRBV20-1 with TRBJ2-5; 8 bases fit TRBD2. The junction had 4 bases not matched to a gene; V was cut back by 3 bases and J by 1 base. The CDR3 length is 14 residues. Looked up from germline, CDR1 is DFQATT and CDR2 is SNEGSKA (reference sequence). CDR3 bases: TGCAGTGCTAGTAGCGGGGTGTCCCAAGAGACCCAGTACTTC. It translates to CSASSGVSQETQYF.

The chain links TRBV4-3 to TRBJ1-4, with D unclear. Germline values: CDR1 LGHNA, CDR2 YSLEER. With 2 bases removed from V and 7 bases from J, the gap between germline ends came to 8 bases. CDR3 length: 13 amino acids. The CDR3 reads CASSQTTGEKLFF. The CDR3 DNA follows: TGCGCCAGCAGCCAAACGACGGGTGAAAAACTGTTTTTT.

This rearrangement joins TRBV14 to TRBJ2-3; D is possibly TRBD2 (5 bases). The CDR3 consists of 13 residues. V lost 1 base and J 14 bases, leaving 16 bases between the germline ends. The germline gives CDR1 SGHDN, CDR2 FVKESK. The CDR3 reads CASSQVDAGARYF. The CDR3 bases are TGTGCCAGCAGCCAAGTCGATGCGGGCGCCCGGTATTTT.

The rearrangement links TRBV27 to TRBJ2-6, with 8 bases matching TRBD1. This CDR3 contains 16 residues. The junction had 5 bases not matched to a gene; V was cut back by 6 bases and J by 1 base. Germline V gives CDR1 MNHEY, CDR2 SMNVEV (reference sequence). The CDR3 nucleotides read TGTGCCAGCAGCAGGGGGCCCGGGTCTGGGGCCAACGTCCTGACTTTC. Its translation: CASSRGPGSGANVLTF.

The rearrangement joins TRBV5-4 to TRBJ2-1, with TRBD2 matching 10 bases. V lost 4 bases, J lost 5 bases, and 9 bases stayed unmatched. This CDR3 comprises 16 residues. Looked up from germline, CDR1 is SGHNT and CDR2 is YYREEE (reference sequence). The CDR3 protein is CASSPVAGGGHNEQFF. In DNA, the CDR3 is TGTGCCAGCAGCCCCGTAGCGGGGGGCGGGCACAATGAGCAGTTCTTC.

The CDR3 nucleotides read TGTGCCAGCAGTATCGGGACTAGCGGGGGGAAGACCCAGTACTTC. Protein sequence: CASSIGTSGGKTQYF. The gene calls are TRBV6-2 or TRBV6-3 and TRBJ2-5; TRBD2 aligns across 15 bases. This CDR3 region has 15 residues. Trimming at V came to 5 bases and at J to 6 bases, leaving 4 bases not matched to a gene. Germline-derived CDR1 and CDR2 are MNHEY and SVGEGT.